The source of this T cell receptor (beta chain) is a study of long-term antiretroviral therapy in people with HIV (dated by TCRdb to 2022 to 2024). A note on the overall study: The earliest samples were collected approximately a decade before the 2015 WHO recommendation for immediate ART, a period when ART was typically delayed until CD4 counts fell. Among the approximately 27 participants with HIV, around 10 were female. This retrospective serial study examined whether starting ART and sustained HIV suppression were associated with changes in the composition and diversity of the TRB repertoire in peripheral blood. The cohort contributed about 190 cryopreserved PBMC samples from fewer than 35 adults with confirmed HIV infection, collected serially over a mean of about 6 years (range 1-12). Test extractions of a monoclonal T-cell line alongside some 35 polyclonal samples showed no cross-contamination during QIAcube processing. What the study reported, not specific to this receptor: Inferences about post-ART repertoire changes were limited because no data were available on ART adherence, viral resistance or therapy changes. Because pre-ART samples had limited cell numbers, profiling was done on unsorted PBMC rather than on sorted CD4+ and CD8+ T cells. Expanded TRB clones identified before ART initiation dominated the repertoire at all time points, although this dominance fluctuated and declined in many PLHIV after ART. Because PBMC availability was limited, only the TCR beta chain was sequenced, with no alpha chain pairing. The samples were dated from about 2003 to 2017, and the ART regimens that were used may be less effective than current ART regimens. CDR3 length ranges in HIV repertoires were narrower than in controls, and network structure suggested an antigen-experienced repertoire with only a slight naive shift after ART. ART initiation was associated with a significant increase in TRB diversity, but diversity stayed significantly below transplant donor controls even after long-term ART.

The immunoSEQ hsTCRB v3.0 assay was used at survey level resolution to sequence the TRB variable region. The target sequencing depth for TRB was roughly 40,000-55,000 T-cell genomes per sample. TRB libraries were pooled and sequenced on an Illumina MiSeq using a v3 150-cycle kit. In the authors' own workflow: Repertoire analysis was performed in R inside a reproducible Nextflow workflow that covered QC, data transformation and analysis. LymphoSeq2, an R package for AIRR-Seq data exploration, was used to implement custom analyses. Several samples that produced fewer than 5000 total TRB sequences were removed, so some 190 HIV repertoires were analyzed. Among the roughly 200 retained HIV repertoires, 59 were collected before ART initiation and 120 to 130 were collected after ART initiation. Repertoires were downsampled to 5000 TRB nucleotide sequences, and summary statistics were averaged over 100 downsampling iterations. TRB sequences were retained for analysis only if CDR3 regions of at least seven amino acids were present. A Shannon entropy-derived clonality score and the Gini coefficient were used to measure diversity. In repertoire networks, the top 5000 CDR3 amino acid sequences were linked whenever an edit distance of one separated two sequences. Antigen specificity groups and MHC restriction were predicted for TRB CDR3 amino acid sequences with GLIPH2. Known CMV, EBV, HIV or tissue antigen associations were flagged by matching CDR3 amino acid sequences against VDJdb and McPAS-TCR. Pre-ART, post-ART and control groups were compared with Wilcoxon signed-rank tests and Holm-Bonferroni correction. TCRdb stores this immuneACCESS table with in-frame sequences only. Part of the clones is absent; in the studies checked, under half of the shortfall reflects unresolved V genes, and no reason is known for the rest. For V, J and clone size, that table is used; D and trimming come from the DNA. A total of approximately 22,000 clones appear in this sample, approximately 81% of them only once. The top ten constitute 3.4% of the sample.

To be included, a participant needed at least one PBMC sample from before ART initiation plus at least two post-ART samples. All participants with HIV were treated in the United States of America. Before DNA extraction, cryopreserved samples of roughly 0.9-11 million PBMC were thawed and washed. At the time of the earliest PBMC sample for each participant with HIV, ages ranged from roughly 20 to 54 years. Each participant contributed PBMC samples from 1-4 timepoints before ART initiation and 2-8 timepoints after ART initiation, with a median of 7 samples. Serial HIV viral load, CD4+ T-cell count, ART history and demographic data were obtained for every participant. Using a Qiagen kit on a QIAcube, genomic DNA was extracted from unsorted PBMC, with samples processed in batches of 12. On this clone itself: No antigen is known for it. Base qualities were left out, and no much larger clone turns up one base away.

This TCR was recovered from a woman aged 50 to 60 with HIV. Here the sequenced sample was unsorted PBMCs, taken 1.9 years after starting antiretroviral therapy.

The CDR3 region reads CASSQEIISALGDTEAFF. The nucleotides read TGCGCCAGCAGCCAAGAGATCATTTCCGCGCTTGGGGACACTGAAGCTTTCTTT. Recombination linked TRBV4-1 to TRBJ1-1; the D gene is unclear. V loses 0 bases, J loses 3 bases, and the germline ends lie 20 bases apart. Based on the germline V gene, the CDR1 and CDR2 sequences are MGHRA and YSYEKL. The CDR3 has 18 amino acids, counting the end cysteine and phenylalanine. Only the CDR3 portion is preserved as DNA: 54 bases, with reading frame beginning at the first base.